The present entry profiles one T cell receptor (beta chain) with its context. Its antigen remains unknown. The sample originates from a study of blood T cell dynamics during melanoma immunotherapy. Across the whole study: First-line therapy was either pembrolizumab or nivolumab with ipilimumab for metastatic melanoma.

Study-level findings and limits: Clones driving repertoire changes may be melanoma-specific or general immune activation.

Using immunoSEQ multiplex PCR, the repertoire was profiled, and TCRdb retains in-frame clones only, with some absent. The data show about 24,000 clones, with around 85% seen just once and roughly 4.6% held by the top ten. With V trimmed by 5 bases and J by 2 bases, 3 bases remained unmatched. The CDR3 runs to 14 residues. The V gene's germline CDR1 is SGHTA and CDR2 FQGTGA. The time point is: pre-treatment baseline. Samples come from before therapy and from week 3 after the first blockade cycle. Patients with prior systemic cancer treatment, concomitant immunosuppressants, or other active malignancies were excluded.

The TCR sequence derives from a human donor with melanoma. This specimen was blood, taken from a patient treated with checkpoint blockade. The chain employs TRBV7-3 and TRBJ2-1, with 7 bases fitting TRBD2. The CDR3 coding sequence is TGTGCCAGCAGCCGAGCGGGAACCTACAATGAGCAGTTCTTC. This codes for CASSRAGTYNEQFF. Using reference TRBV7-3 and TRBJ2-1 for the parts outside the CDR3, the full variable domain is GAGVSQTPSNKVTEKGKYVELRCDPISGHTALYWYRQSLGQGPEFLIYFQGTGAADDSGLPNDRFFAVRPEGSVSTLKIQRTERGDSAVYLCASSRAGTYNEQFFGPGTRLTVL.